The next 8 T cell receptor gamma chains were all read from a single sample in a study of gamma-delta chains in newborns, infants, children. TCRdb processed the reads again with the CATT caller. Of some 830 gamma-chain clones in the sample, roughly 2.5% were seen once. Sequencing was done on a sample of blood. The receptors were gathered from a child who was a newborn, infant or young child, either healthy, febrile or measles-vaccinated (not recorded which).

This clone is large (0.1 to 1%) by share. This rearrangement joins TRGV9 to TRGJP. With 3 bases clipped from V and 11 bases from J, the junction kept 10 bases outside the gene matches. CDR3 length equals 16 residues. Germline CDR1 is GITISATS and CDR2 is ISYDGTV (reference sequence). The CDR3 DNA reads TGTGCCTTGTGGGAGCCGCTTCAGATGGGCAAAAAAATCAAGGTATTT. Encoded protein: CALWEPLQMGKKIKVF.

This clone turned up a few times. A read error likely explains why the TCRdb protein, taken from a much larger clone, differs from this DNA's translation at residue 9; the protein shown is translated from the DNA. CDR3 in DNA: TGTGCCTTGTGGGAGGATCAAGAGGTGGGCAAAAAAATCAAGGTATTT. Translation gives CALWEDQEVGKKIKVF. The chain has TRGV9 and TRGJP. Germline V gene data show CDR1 as GITISATS and CDR2 as ISYDGTV (reference sequence). This CDR3 is 16 amino acids long.

About this clone itself: A far larger clone differs by one base, so this is likely a read error. The genes are TRGV5 and TRGJ1 or TRGJ2. V shed 3 bases and J 8 bases; nucleotides not matched to a gene: 7. CDR1 and CDR2 (germline): VINAFY, YDVSNSKD. This CDR3 region has 12 residues. The CDR3 here is CATWDLYHKKLF. CDR3 nucleotides: TGTGCCACCTGGGACCTGTATCATAAGAAACTCTTT.

Within the sample, this clone is large. Other nucleotide sequences from this sample produce the same CDR3. The chain combines TRGV9 with TRGJP. The CDR3 covers 17 residues. The V gene end was trimmed by 0 bases and the J gene end by 7 bases; junction bases not matched to a gene: 6. In germline, CDR1 is GITISATS, CDR2 ISYDGTV (reference sequence). The CDR3 DNA reads as TGTGCCTTGTGGGAGGTGCGTGGGGAGTTGGGCAAAAAAATCAAGGTATTT. Translation: CALWEVRGELGKKIKVF.

The sample holds a few counts of this clone. The rearrangement links TRGV9 to TRGJ1 or TRGJ2. V lost 0 bases and J lost 5; bases outside the gene matches: 1. CDR3 length: 12 residues. Germline V gene data show CDR1 as GITISATS and CDR2 as ISYDGTV (reference sequence). The CDR3 loop reads CALWEVHYKKLF. The CDR3 nucleotides read TGTGCCTTGTGGGAGGTGCATTATAAGAAACTCTTT.

As regards this clone: It differs at one base from a far larger clone, so likely a read error. This CDR3 is also generated by other DNA sequences in the sample. This sequence joins TRGV4 and TRGJ1 or TRGJ2. Germline lookup yields CDR1 EGSTGY and CDR2 YDSYTSSV. There are 17 residues in the CDR3. CDR3 nucleotide sequence: TGTGCCACCTGGGATGGGCCGTTGTGGAGGGCTTATTACAAGAAACTCTTT. It is translated as CATWDGPLWRAYYKKLF.

There are a few counts of this clone. The protein held in TCRdb is that of a much larger clone and does not match this DNA's translation at residue 7, likely because of a read error; the protein shown is translated from the DNA. The chain links TRGV4 to TRGJ1 or TRGJ2. CDR1 and CDR2 from the germline V gene are EGSTGY and YDSYTSSV. The CDR3 loop spans 13 amino acids. The J segment lost 4 bases and the V segment lost 2 bases, leaving 5 bases of the junction unmatched. The CDR3 DNA reads TGTGCCACCTGGGATGTCGAGTATTATAAGAAACTCTTT. This codes for CATWDVEYYKKLF.

A word on this clone: A far larger clone is just one base off, so this is likely a read error. V gene TRGV3 combines with J gene TRGJ1 or TRGJ2. Germline loops: CDR1 VTNTFY, CDR2 YDVSTARD (reference sequence). The CDR3 sequence is 12 residues long. CDR3 sequence reads: CTTWDRHYKKLF. CDR3 DNA: TGTACCACCTGGGACAGGCATTATAAGAAACTCTTT.